This T cell receptor beta chain was recorded in a study of CD8 T cells in Susac syndrome. Study-wide points: It was acknowledged in the study that the number of individuals who were included in its TCR sequencing and HLA analysis was relatively small.

Points on this clonotype: Its antigen is currently unknown.

Germline lookup yields CDR1 SQVTM and CDR2 ANQGSEA. Unmatched junction bases numbered 1, after V lost 1 base and J lost 1 base. This CDR3 spans 14 amino acids. When the RNA was reverse transcribed, random hexamers were used with an input of roughly 0.45 to 1 ug. TCRdb called the immunoSEQ multiplex PCR reads again in MiXCR, with one record for every CDR3 protein. The sample has 180,000 or so distinct CDR3 sequences, just under 95% seen once. The source of this sequence is a human donor with Susac syndrome. The V gene is TRBV29-1, the J gene TRBJ1-1, with TRBD1 matching 9 bases. Sequencing was performed on CD4+ T cells from PBMCs. The CDR3: CSVEGTGENTEAFF. In DNA form, the CDR3 reads TGCAGCGTTGAAGGGACAGGGGAGAACACTGAAGCTTTCTTT.